Presented here are 13 T cell receptor beta chains from one specimen sequenced in a study of patients and donors after allogeneic stem cell transplantation. MiXCR, run by TCRdb on the RT-PCR reads, gives a single entry per CDR3 protein. The sample contains over 200,000 distinct CDR3 sequences, 35% to 45% of which appear only once. Source material: blood, either unsorted or a sorted T cell fraction (not recorded which). These receptors originate from a human donor who was either an allogeneic HSCT recipient or a stem cell or donor lymphocyte infusion donor (not recorded which). It is not recorded whose cells these are; they may come from a transplant donor.

This clonotype was seen more than once but under ten times. This rearrangement joins TRBV7-6 to TRBJ1-1, with D unclear. V dropped 1 base and J dropped 2 bases, with 11 bases sitting between them. Germline V lookup: CDR1 SGHVS, CDR2 FNYEAQ. This CDR3 is built from 15 residues. The CDR3 region is CASSLGSAPNTEAFF. DNA for the CDR3: TGTGCCAGCAGCTTAGGTTCGGCGCCCAACACTGAAGCTTTCTTT.

V gene TRBV20-1 combines with J gene TRBJ2-1; 9 bases fit TRBD2. The J segment lost 3 bases and the V segment lost 2 bases, leaving 5 bases of the junction unmatched. Germline V lookup: CDR1 DFQATT, CDR2 SNEGSKA (reference sequence). The CDR3 is made up of 15 amino acids. This CDR3 reads CSARRSGGSYNEQFF. The CDR3, as DNA: TGCAGTGCTAGAAGGAGCGGGGGGAGCTACAATGAGCAGTTCTTC.

This clonotype was detected a few times. The rearrangement uses TRBV20-1 and TRBJ1-5, with D possibly matching TRBD1 (5 bases). The CDR3 covers 13 residues. From germline, CDR1 is DFQATT and CDR2 SNEGSKA (reference sequence). Trimming stripped 7 bases from V and 10 bases from J, with 20 bases between. CDR3 in amino acids: CSGLKQQGNPQHF. For the CDR3, the DNA is TGCAGTGGTTTAAAGCAGCAGGGAAATCCCCAGCATTTT.

The chain joins TRBV12-3 or TRBV12-4 to TRBJ1-1; D possibly corresponds to TRBD1 (6 bases). The ends were cut back, 7 bases at V and 4 bases at J, with 13 bases in the middle. The CDR3 length is 13 residues. The CDR3 sequence is CASTLKGGTEAFF. CDR3 nucleotides: TGTGCCAGCACCTTAAAGGGGGGCACTGAAGCTTTCTTT.

This clonotype was observed a handful of times. The chain joins TRBV12-3 or TRBV12-4 to TRBJ1-1; D call uncertain. V was clipped by 2 bases and J by 4 bases, with 8 bases between them. The CDR3 has 13 amino acids. Here the CDR3 DNA reads TGTGCCAGCAGTTTAAGGGAGGGCACTGAAGCTTTCTTT. Its protein product is CASSLREGTEAFF.

The rearrangement uses TRBV30 and TRBJ1-3, with D maybe TRBD1 (5 bases). This CDR3 has 15 amino acids. The germline CDR1 and CDR2 sequences are GTSNPN and SVGIG (reference sequence). Trimming removed 2 bases from V and 0 bases from J, with 11 bases in between. DNA for the CDR3: TGTGCCTGGAGTTCAGCAGGGAGCTCTGGAAACACCATATATTTT. It is translated as CAWSSAGSSGNTIYF.

This chain uses TRBV14 with TRBJ2-7; D unclear. Trimming left V 1 base short and J 0 bases short, with 10 bases between. The CDR3 contains 15 residues. Looked up from germline, CDR1 is SGHDN and CDR2 is FVKESK. The CDR3 sequence: CASSQGLPISYEQYF. In DNA form, the CDR3 reads TGTGCCAGCAGCCAAGGGCTACCGATCTCCTACGAGCAGTACTTC.

V is TRBV30 and J is TRBJ2-2; D remains unclear. The germline V and J ends were trimmed by 0 bases and 6 bases, with 14 bases remaining between them. Germline V gene lookup returns CDR1 GTSNPN and CDR2 SVGIG (reference sequence). The CDR3 runs to 15 residues. CDR3 protein: CAWSVLLTEAGELFF. CDR3 bases: TGTGCCTGGAGTGTACTCCTGACTGAGGCCGGGGAGCTGTTTTTT.

This clonotype came up many times. The chain has TRBV7-9 and TRBJ1-3, with TRBD1 matching over 8 bases. Germline trimming cut 5 bases from V and 4 bases from J; bases unmatched to any gene: 4. Germline lookup yields CDR1 SEHNR and CDR2 FQNEAQ (reference sequence). The CDR3 has 14 amino acids. The CDR3 spells CASSTGGRGNTIYF. For the CDR3, the DNA is TGTGCCAGCAGCACAGGGGGAAGGGGAAACACCATATATTTT.

This clonotype was observed a few times. The genes are TRBV12-3 or TRBV12-4 and TRBJ2-1; D unresolved. This CDR3 has 13 amino acids. With 5 bases removed from V and 8 bases from J, the gap between germline ends came to 13 bases. Here the CDR3 DNA reads TGTGCCAGCAGTGCAACCTTGGTCGATGAGCAGTTCTTC. Its translation is CASSATLVDEQFF.

The DNA of the CDR3 is TGTGCCTGGAAACCCACCGGGACTAGCGACCGGAATGAGCAGTTCTTC. This encodes CAWKPTGTSDRNEQFF. The rearrangement uses TRBV30 and TRBJ2-1; 10 nucleotides align to TRBD2. Germline V lookup: CDR1 GTSNPN, CDR2 SVGIG (reference sequence). The trim removed 4 bases at V and 7 bases at J, leaving 13 bases unmatched. This CDR3 spans 16 amino acids.

This clonotype was counted only a few times. This chain links TRBV6-5 with TRBJ2-5, with a tentative D call TRBD2 (5 bases). Germline V CDR1 and CDR2: MNHEY, SVGAGI. Trimming removed 5 bases from V and 2 bases from J, with 15 bases in between. This CDR3 contains 15 residues. The CDR3 reads CASSRGLDPQETQYF. The CDR3 bases are TGTGCCAGCAGTCGGGGTTTAGACCCACAAGAGACCCAGTACTTC.

This clonotype was counted only a few times. The CDR3 here is CASSEVGVNTEAFF. The CDR3 bases are TGTGCCAGCAGTGAAGTGGGGGTTAACACTGAAGCTTTCTTT. The genes are TRBV6-1 and TRBJ1-1; tentatively, D is TRBD1 (5 bases). This CDR3 is built from 14 residues. The V end lost 1 base, the J end lost 2 bases, and 8 bases lay between the germline ends. Germline assignment: CDR1 MNHNS and CDR2 SASEGT.